Listed below are T cell receptor beta chains from one sample, sequenced in a study of Graves' ophthalmopathy and Graves' hyperthyroidism. TCRdb re-analysed the multiplex PCR reads in MiXCR, keeping a single row per CDR3 protein. Among approximately 45,000 distinct CDR3 sequences listed, over 40% were seen once. Sample: peripheral blood. These receptors originate from an adult man with Graves' ophthalmopathy. CDR3s include the opening cysteine and the closing phenylalanine or tryptophan. Fields, in order: clone size, J gene, D gene, V gene, CDR3 DNA, CDR3 protein. D genes are given only for firm matches. Some rows mark clone size as missing; the rest say once, few, many or name a class of expanded clone.

>.|TRBJ1-1|.|TRBV3-1
TGTGCCAGCAGCCAGGGGGCGGCAGTAGCTTTCTTT
CASSQGAAVAFF
>.|TRBJ2-7|TRBD1|TRBV10-3
TGTGCCATCAGTGAGCCAGGACAGGTGTCCTCCTACGAGCAGTACTTC
CAISEPGQVSSYEQYF
>many|TRBJ2-5|TRBD1|TRBV19
TGTGCCAGTAGCTCCGGGACAGGGGGGATCCTGGAGACCCAGTACTTC
CASSSGTGGILETQYF
>.|TRBJ2-2|TRBD2|TRBV30
TGTGCCTGGGAACCCGGGACTAGCGGTAACACCGGGGAGCTGTTTTTT
CAWEPGTSGNTGELFF
>many|TRBJ2-1|TRBD1|TRBV7-9
TGTGCCAGCAGCCGCCGGGACAGGGGGAATTACAATGAGCAGTTCTTC
CASSRRDRGNYNEQFF
>.|TRBJ1-1|.|TRBV25-1
TGTGCCACCAGCAGCGTAGGGGGTGGCACTGAAGCTTTCTTT
CATSSVGGGTEAFF
>.|TRBJ1-5|.|TRBV25-1
TGTGCCACCGCCGGGCCGTATAGCAATCAGCCCCAGCATTTT
CATAGPYSNQPQHF
>many|TRBJ2-2|TRBD1|TRBV7-2
TGTGCCAGCAGCTTCTCCGGGACAGGAGCCACCGGGGAGCTGTTTTTT
CASSFSGTGATGELFF
>.|TRBJ2-7|TRBD2|TRBV6-6
TGTGCCAGCAGGGCTAGCGGTACCTACGAGCAGTACTTC
CASRASGTYEQYF
>many|TRBJ2-3|TRBD2|TRBV6-4
TGTGCCAGCACCCAAACTAGCGGGCCCACAGATACGCAGTATTTT
CASTQTSGPTDTQYF
>once|TRBJ2-7|TRBD2|TRBV20-1
TGCAGTGCTAAGTTCGGGACTAGAGGGGTTTGGGAGCAGTACTTC
CSAKFGTRGVWEQYF
>medium-sized|TRBJ1-4|.|TRBV10-1
TGCGCCAGCAGTGAGTCGCAGGGCCGGGAAAAACTGTTTTTT
CASSESQGREKLFF
>.|TRBJ1-2|.|TRBV6-6
TGTGCCAGCAGTTACTCCACAGCAAACTATGGCTACACCTTC
CASSYSTANYGYTF
>many|TRBJ2-3|.|TRBV7-7
TGTGCTAGCAGCTCAGGACCAGACACAGATACGCAGTATTTT
CASSSGPDTDTQYF
>.|TRBJ2-3|.|TRBV2
TGTGCCAGCAGTGCTCTAGCGAACTCCTACAATGAGCAGTATTTT
CASSALANSYNEQYF
>once|TRBJ2-7|.|TRBV7-2
TGTGCCAGCAGGGTAGGGAGCTGGGACGAGCAGTACTTC
CASRVGSWDEQYF
>.|TRBJ2-7|TRBD1|TRBV7-8
TGTGCCAGCAACCCCGGGACAGGCCCCCTCGAGCAGTACTTC
CASNPGTGPLEQYF
>.|TRBJ2-2|.|TRBV24-1
TGTGCCACCAGTGATTTGAAGCGGGAGCTGTTTTTT
CATSDLKRELFF
>.|TRBJ1-5|.|TRBV7-3
TGTGCCAGCAGCTTGGGGCGGACCGGGGAGACTCGGAGTCAGCCCCAGCATTTT
CASSLGRTGETRSQPQHF
>.|TRBJ1-2|.|TRBV3-1
TGTGCCAGCAGCCCGACTAGCGGGGGCTACACCTTC
CASSPTSGGYTF
>.|TRBJ1-3|TRBD1|TRBV7-9
TGTGCTAGCAGCTACCCGGGACAGACGCCCATCTCTGGAAACACCATATATTTT
CASSYPGQTPISGNTIYF
>once|TRBJ2-2|.|TRBV19
TGCGCCAGGACTTCTCAGGCACCGAACACCGGGGAGCTGTTTTTT
CARTSQAPNTGELFF
>.|TRBJ2-1|.|TRBV20-1
TGCAGTGCTAGTGAAGACAAGAGGATGAATGAGCAGTTCTTC
CSASEDKRMNEQFF
>.|TRBJ1-6|TRBD1|TRBV5-1
TGCGCCGGCAGCCCCGGGGACAGGGGTCTCCACTTT
CAGSPGDRGLHF
>.|TRBJ2-5|.|TRBV7-9
TGTGCCAGCAGCTACCAGCGAGGGGAGACCCAGTACTTC
CASSYQRGETQYF
>many|TRBJ2-5|.|TRBV6-5
TGTGCCAGCAGTTACTCTTTGGGGGGGACCCAGTACTTC
CASSYSLGGTQYF
>.|TRBJ2-7|TRBD2|TRBV13
TGTGCCAGCAGCCCGCGGGGGGGTCTCAGGGAGCAGTACTTC
CASSPRGGLREQYF
>.|TRBJ1-3|TRBD1|TRBV9
TGTGCCAGCAGCGCCGACAGGGCTGGAAACACCATATATTTT
CASSADRAGNTIYF
>few|TRBJ2-2|.|TRBV3-1
TGTGCCAGCAGCCCTCTCTTAAGTGTTGGGAACACCGGGGAGCTGTTTTTT
CASSPLLSVGNTGELFF
>.|TRBJ1-1|.|TRBV14
TGTGCCAGCAGCCAAGAATCAGGGAGAGGGACTGAAGCTTTCTTT
CASSQESGRGTEAFF
>many|TRBJ2-5|TRBD1|TRBV7-6
TGTGCCAGCAGCCAGGTCCGGGACAGGGGACAAGAGACCCAGTACTTC
CASSQVRDRGQETQYF
>.|TRBJ2-3|TRBD2|TRBV20-1
TGCAGTGCTAGGGGACTAGCGGGCACAGATACGCAGTATTTT
CSARGLAGTDTQYF
>many|TRBJ1-1|TRBD1|TRBV5-1
TGCGCCAGTCGGCACGGGACAGGGAACACTGAAGCTTTCTTT
CASRHGTGNTEAFF
>.|TRBJ1-4|.|TRBV5-1
TGTGTCAGCAGCTTTGGGTCGGCGTTCGAAAAACTGTTTTTT
CVSSFGSAFEKLFF
>.|TRBJ2-7|TRBD1|TRBV20-1
TGCAGTGTTCCCGGGACAGGGGACGCGCAGTACTTC
CSVPGTGDAQYF
>many|TRBJ2-2|.|TRBV24-1
TGTGCCACCAGTGAAACGACGGAGACCGGGGAGCTGTTTTTT
CATSETTETGELFF
>medium-sized|TRBJ1-3|.|TRBV10-3
TGTGCCACCAAGTCATCTGGAAACACCATATATTTT
CATKSSGNTIYF
>once|TRBJ2-1|TRBD2|TRBV6-4
TGTGCCAGCAGTGACTCGACTAGCGGGAGCAATGAGCAGTTCTTC
CASSDSTSGSNEQFF
>.|TRBJ2-3|TRBD2|TRBV7-3
TGTGCTAGCACGAGCGGGGGGGCCGCAGATATGCAGTATTTT
CASTSGGAADMQYF
>.|TRBJ2-1|.|TRBV24-1
TGTGCCACCAGTGACCCCTTAAACACCGGGGCCAATCTGTTCTTC
CATSDPLNTGANLFF
>.|TRBJ1-2|.|TRBV2
TGTGCCAGCAGTGGGGAGGGGGACAATGGCTACACCTTC
CASSGEGDNGYTF
>many|TRBJ2-2|.|TRBV5-1
TGCGCCAGCAGCTTGGGGACCACCTCCAGGGAGCTGTTTTTT
CASSLGTTSRELFF
>few|TRBJ1-5|.|TRBV10-3
TGTGCCATCAGTGCAGGCAATCAGCCCCAGCATTTT
CAISAGNQPQHF
>.|TRBJ2-1|TRBD2|TRBV7-2
TGTGCCAGCAGCTCTAGCGGGGGGCCCCTTAATGAGCAGTTCTTC
CASSSSGGPLNEQFF
>.|TRBJ1-1|.|TRBV10-3
TGTGCCATCAGTGTTATGGGATCAGGGCGCACTGAAGCTTTCTTT
CAISVMGSGRTEAFF
>many|TRBJ2-7|TRBD2|TRBV20-1
TGCAGTGCTAGGCCGTTCAGCGGGGGGGTAAGGTCCTACGAGCAGTACTTC
CSARPFSGGVRSYEQYF
>few|TRBJ2-3|.|TRBV19
TGTGCCAGTAGGGCCACTAGCACAGATACGCAGTATTTT
CASRATSTDTQYF
>few|TRBJ2-3|.|TRBV24-1
TGTGCCACCAGTGATACTGGTAGGGGGACAACAGATACGCAGTATTTT
CATSDTGRGTTDTQYF
>many|TRBJ1-5|.|TRBV28
TGTGCCAGCAGTTTACTCAGGGCTCAGCCCCAGCATTTT
CASSLLRAQPQHF